The rows below give T cell receptor beta chains drawn from one sample of a study of blood T cells in healthy people across ages. Each CDR3 protein gets one entry after TCRdb re-called the 5' RACE reads with MiXCR. Of around 900,000 distinct CDR3 sequences listed, around 28% are singletons. Sequenced input: blood. The receptors originated from a woman of 80 years or more in good health. The CDR3 runs from the conserved cysteine through the conserved F or W.

V: TRBV5-1
CDR3: CASSWGPDTQYF

V: TRBV5-1
CDR3: CASSFPGSGEQYF

V: TRBV30
CDR3: CAWSTAGGPYSEQFF

V: TRBV3-1
CDR3: CASSQRGQGLTNEKLFF

V: TRBV28
CDR3: CASKTQGGGQQYF

V: TRBV12-3/TRBV12-4
CDR3: CASSFPPSNHGYTF

V: TRBV4-2
CDR3: CASSQDEGGVSEKLFF

V: TRBV12-3/TRBV12-4
CDR3: CASKVGEATGELFF

V: TRBV2
CDR3: CASSAKVSQLDNEQFF

V: TRBV6-2/TRBV6-3
CDR3: CASRLSGSYNSPLHF

V: TRBV5-1
CDR3: CASSLGGLAQETQYF

V: TRBV14
CDR3: CASSQEYQPQHF

V: TRBV20-1
CDR3: CSARAGFTDTQYF

V: TRBV3-1
CDR3: CASSHSTGAETQYF

V: TRBV2
CDR3: CASSEDTRYGYTF

V: TRBV11-2
CDR3: CASSSYNNEQFF

V: TRBV6-6
CDR3: CASSYSMGSREKLFF

V: TRBV15
CDR3: CATSRAPENTEAFF

V: TRBV7-2
CDR3: CASSLGPLVPLYNEQFF

V: TRBV4-3
CDR3: CASSQDWVSNEQFF

V: TRBV5-1
CDR3: CASSLGTYEQYF

V: TRBV4-1
CDR3: CASIVRQGHQPQHF

V: TRBV20-1
CDR3: CSADRGGNSPLHF

V: TRBV7-2
CDR3: CASSSSTGTSCNEQFF

V: TRBV27
CDR3: CASSATDSYNEQFF

V: TRBV6-4
CDR3: CASKPGPMANTEAFF

V: TRBV20-1
CDR3: CSAQRGMSSYNEQFF

V: TRBV18
CDR3: CASSRERLNTEAFF

V: TRBV5-4
CDR3: CASSFPEIETQYF

V: TRBV18
CDR3: CASSPDSYNSPLHF

V: TRBV20-1
CDR3: CSAPVDRSSYEQYF

V: TRBV7-9
CDR3: CASSHRTGKMNTEAFF

V: TRBV5-1
CDR3: CASSIWDSNTEAFF

V: TRBV6-5
CDR3: CASSYGRQSYNSPLHF

V: TRBV28
CDR3: CASSLDRVPNTEAFF

V: TRBV2
CDR3: CASRGPGQGVYTF

V: TRBV5-6
CDR3: CASRGLAGGNWNTGELFF

V: TRBV24-1
CDR3: CATSGEQGTDTQYF

V: TRBV5-1
CDR3: CASSVLGVHRGREAFF

V: TRBV7-9
CDR3: CASSHGPTADTQYF

V: TRBV6-5
CDR3: CASRSGNSPLHF

V: TRBV7-2
CDR3: CASSVGTSGLGTQYF

V: TRBV29-1
CDR3: CSVIDPRGANVLTF

V: TRBV30
CDR3: CAWNRGSYNEQFF

V: TRBV5-1
CDR3: CASSREGSGANVLTF

V: TRBV7-2
CDR3: CASSPLSNEQFF

V: TRBV5-1
CDR3: CASSLVGLAGLAKNIQYF

V: TRBV20-1
CDR3: CSAPDHTDTQYF

V: TRBV5-5
CDR3: CASSAGTGAYGYTF

V: TRBV2
CDR3: CASRSGQAINYGYTF

V: TRBV21-1
CDR3: CASSKTDRVDSPLHF